Listed below are T cell receptor beta chains from one sample, sequenced in a study of shared clonotypes between healthy human individuals. The data were produced by immunoSEQ multiplex PCR, yet TCRdb's version contains in-frame clones alone and is incomplete. The repertoire has nearly 2 million clones, roughly 94% of them found once; the top ten carry around 1.2%. Sample: naive CD8+ T cells sorted from blood. The receptors shown here come from a man aged 18-30 years in good health. Each CDR3 is given with its conserved first and last residue. The order of the fields is J gene, clone size, D gene, V gene, CDR3 DNA, CDR3 protein. A D gene is named only where the DNA matches it firmly. The size of a clone is reported for some rows only, either as once, few or many, or as a class for expanded clones.

TRBJ1-2,-,TRBD1,TRBV5-6,TGTGCCAGCAGCGTAGGCGGGACAGACATTTATGGCTACACCTTC,CASSVGGTDIYGYTF
TRBJ2-7,-,-,TRBV11-3,TGTGCCAGCAGCTTAGCCCCCGCTTACGAGCAGTACTTC,CASSLAPAYEQYF
TRBJ2-7,-,-,TRBV4-1,TGCGCCAGCAGCTTGATGGTAGCGCAACCCTACGAGCAGTACTTC,CASSLMVAQPYEQYF
TRBJ1-1,-,TRBD1,TRBV5-4,TGTGCCAGCAGCTCTTCGACAGGGGGCCTGGGAGACACTGAAGCTTTCTTT,CASSSSTGGLGDTEAFF
TRBJ1-1,-,-,TRBV19,TGTGCCAGTACCGCAAGGACGGGGAACACTGAAGCTTTCTTT,CASTARTGNTEAFF
TRBJ1-1,-,-,TRBV20-1,TGCAGTGCTAGTGCAAACGGGGCTTTCTTT,CSASANGAFF
TRBJ2-2,-,-,TRBV27,TGTGCCAGCAGTTTAGGGACACTGAACACCGGGGAGCTGTTTTTT,CASSLGTLNTGELFF
TRBJ2-7,-,-,TRBV10-3,TGTGCCATATCAGACCTCTCCTACGAGCAGTACTTC,CAISDLSYEQYF
TRBJ2-7,-,TRBD2,TRBV27,TGTGCCAGCAGTCCTAACGCCGGGACTACTACCTACGAGCAGTACTTC,CASSPNAGTTTYEQYF
TRBJ1-3,-,-,TRBV28,TGTGCCAGCAGCGCCCTACAGGGTTTTGTTGGAAACACCATATATTTT,CASSALQGFVGNTIYF
TRBJ2-5,-,TRBD2,TRBV27,TGTGCCAGCAGCTCAATACTAGCGGCCCAAGAGACCCAGTACTTC,CASSSILAAQETQYF
TRBJ2-7,-,-,TRBV6-5,TGTGCCAGCAGCTACGACAGCACCTACGAGCAGTACTTC,CASSYDSTYEQYF
TRBJ2-5,-,-,TRBV7-9,TGTGCCAGCAGCTTAGTTGGCCTCCAAGAGACCCAGTACTTC,CASSLVGLQETQYF
TRBJ2-5,-,TRBD1,TRBV30,TGTGCCTGGGAACCCGGGGGACAGGGATCAGAGACCCAGTACTTC,CAWEPGGQGSETQYF
TRBJ1-1,once,-,TRBV6-4,TGTGCCAGCAGTGAGGGGTGGGGTACTGAAGCTTTCTTT,CASSEGWGTEAFF
TRBJ2-7,-,-,TRBV19,TGTGCCAGTAGTATAGAACCAGGCTCCGAGCAGTACTTC,CASSIEPGSEQYF
TRBJ2-7,-,-,TRBV13,TGTGCCAGCAGCTCGGACAGAGCCGAGCAGTACTTC,CASSSDRAEQYF
TRBJ2-7,-,-,TRBV7-9,TGTGCCAGCAGTTCGTCCCTGTTTGGTGAAGCCTACGAGCAGTACTTC,CASSSSLFGEAYEQYF
TRBJ2-3,-,-,TRBV9,TGTGCCAGCAGCGTAGTCTGGGAGGCTGGAGATACGCAGTATTTT,CASSVVWEAGDTQYF
TRBJ1-1,-,-,TRBV7-2,TGTGCCAGCAGCTTTCCGGGGGGCACTGAAGCTTTCTTT,CASSFPGGTEAFF
TRBJ2-2,once,TRBD2,TRBV25-1,TGTGCCAGCTCCCCGGTAGCGGGGGGGTATAACACCGGGGAGCTGTTTTTT,CASSPVAGGYNTGELFF
TRBJ2-7,-,-,TRBV4-1,TGCGCCAGCAGCCAAGATCGGCAGGGGTCAACCTACGAGCAGTACTTC,CASSQDRQGSTYEQYF
TRBJ2-5,-,TRBD2,TRBV7-8,TGTGCCAGCAGCTTAGTTCCTAGCGGGGGGCCCGCAGAGACCCAGTACTTC,CASSLVPSGGPAETQYF
TRBJ2-2,once,TRBD2,TRBV2,TGTGCCAGCAGTTTTATCACTAGCGGGGGACCGAACACCGGGGAGCTGTTTTTT,CASSFITSGGPNTGELFF
TRBJ2-5,-,-,TRBV4-2,TGTGCCAGCAGCCAAGATGTGGCAGGGAGTCAAGAGACCCAGTACTTC,CASSQDVAGSQETQYF
TRBJ2-5,-,TRBD2,TRBV4-1,TGCGCCAGCAGCCCCCTTGGACTAGGAGGGTACCAAGAGACCCAGTACTTC,CASSPLGLGGYQETQYF
TRBJ1-4,-,-,TRBV4-1,TGCGCCAGCAGCCAAGAGCAGGGAGTTGGTGAAAAACTGTTTTTT,CASSQEQGVGEKLFF